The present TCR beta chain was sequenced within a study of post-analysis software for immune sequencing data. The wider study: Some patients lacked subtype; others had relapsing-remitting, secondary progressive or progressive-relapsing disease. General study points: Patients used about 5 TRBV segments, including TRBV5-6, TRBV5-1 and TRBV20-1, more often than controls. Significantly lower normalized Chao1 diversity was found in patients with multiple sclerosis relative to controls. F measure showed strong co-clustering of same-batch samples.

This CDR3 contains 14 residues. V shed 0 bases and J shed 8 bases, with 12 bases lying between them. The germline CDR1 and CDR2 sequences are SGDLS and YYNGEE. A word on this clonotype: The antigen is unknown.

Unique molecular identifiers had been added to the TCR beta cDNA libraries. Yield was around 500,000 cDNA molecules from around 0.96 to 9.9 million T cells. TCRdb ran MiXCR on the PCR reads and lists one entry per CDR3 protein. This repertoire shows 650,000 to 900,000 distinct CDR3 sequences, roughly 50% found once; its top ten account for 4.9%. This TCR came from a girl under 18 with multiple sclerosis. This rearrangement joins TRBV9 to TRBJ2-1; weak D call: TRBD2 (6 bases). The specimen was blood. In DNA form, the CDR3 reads TGTGCCAGCAGCGTAGGTCGGGAGACCGATGAGCAGTTCTTC. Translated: CASSVGRETDEQFF.